The present TCR beta chain was sequenced within a study of shared clonotypes between healthy human individuals. Samples underwent the assay at deep level. The genomic DNA of each subset was split evenly across several immunoSEQ plates. Assay: immunoSEQ multiplex PCR; the TCRdb copy retains only in-frame clones and omits some. In the table there are about 2.3 million clones, about 90% of which are singletons. General study findings and limits: Clonotype sharing levels among donors were expected to vary with sequencing depth.

This CDR3 has 13 residues. CDR1 LGHNA and CDR2 YSLEER come from the germline V gene. The V end was cut by 2 bases, the J end by 0 bases, with 2 bases between. Turning to this clone: Its antigen is not known.

The receptor was isolated from a man between 18 and 35 years old in good health. Some clones in this sample may be carry-over from other donors' samples. The gene calls are TRBV4-3 and TRBJ1-5; D gene uncertain. Sequenced: naive CD4+ T cells from PBMCs. Subset indicated: CD45RA+ positively selected. The CDR3 region has the DNA TGCGCCAGCAGCCAATATAGCAATCAGCCCCAGCATTTT. Protein product: CASSQYSNQPQHF.